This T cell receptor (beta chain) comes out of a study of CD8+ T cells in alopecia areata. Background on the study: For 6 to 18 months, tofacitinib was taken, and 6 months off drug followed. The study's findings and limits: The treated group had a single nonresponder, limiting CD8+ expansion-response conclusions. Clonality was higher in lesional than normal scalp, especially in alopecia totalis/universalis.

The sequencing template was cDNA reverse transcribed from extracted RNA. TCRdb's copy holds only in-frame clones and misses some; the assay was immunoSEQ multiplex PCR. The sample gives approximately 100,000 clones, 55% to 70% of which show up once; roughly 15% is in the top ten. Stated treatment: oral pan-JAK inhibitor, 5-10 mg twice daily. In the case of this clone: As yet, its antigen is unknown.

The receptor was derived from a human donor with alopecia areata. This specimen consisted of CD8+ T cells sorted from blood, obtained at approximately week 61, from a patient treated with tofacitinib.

The CDR3 DNA follows: TGTGCCAGCAGTTTATCCCCTTTAGGGGGCATACAAGCTTATGGCTACACCTTC. It yields the protein CASSLSPLGGIQAYGYTF. The V call is TRBV27, the J call TRBJ1-2, with 7 bases that match TRBD1. Looked up from germline, CDR1 is MNHEY and CDR2 is SMNVEV (reference sequence). V lost 0 bases, J lost 5 bases, and 15 bases stayed unmatched. This CDR3 region has 18 residues.